What follows are 26 T cell receptor beta chains derived from one specimen sequenced in a study of human T cells and chemical hapten exposure. TCRdb fed the RACE reads into MiXCR, producing one record per CDR3 protein. The sample consists of 120,000 or so distinct CDR3 sequences, around an eighth of them appearing once. Time point meaning: pre-sensitization, week 0. Treatment in this sample: therapeutic diphenylcyclopropenone sensitization with weekly scalp DPC. Specimen: whole blood, collected in connection with sensitization to the hapten diphenylcyclopropenone (DPC). The receptor source for this set is a woman younger than 30 with alopecia areata. Some clones in this sample may be carry-over from other donors' samples.

This clonotype was detected ten times or more. The chain joins TRBV29-1 to TRBJ2-2; no firm D call. Trimming took 4 bases from V and 4 from J, leaving 7 bases between them. CDR3 length: 12 amino acids. Germline CDR1 reads SQVTM; CDR2 reads ANQGSEA. CDR3 residues: CSVVFLTGELFF. DNA for the CDR3: TGCAGCGTTGTGTTCCTCACCGGGGAGCTGTTTTTT.

This clonotype was detected a few times. The CDR3 protein is CASSPLGGKTEAFF. DNA of the CDR3: TGTGCCAGCTCACCACTGGGGGGAAAAACTGAAGCTTTCTTT. The rearrangement joins TRBV18 to TRBJ1-1, with D perhaps TRBD1 (5 bases). The V end was cut by 1 base, the J end by 5 bases, with 11 bases between. The CDR3 totals 14 residues. Germline values: CDR1 KGHSH, CDR2 LQKENI.

This clonotype appeared many times. The gene calls are TRBV5-4 and TRBJ1-2, with D possibly being TRBD1 (6 bases). Trimming pared 2 bases from V and 2 bases from J, leaving 10 bases between. The germline V gene has CDR1 SGHNT and CDR2 YYREEE (reference sequence). The length of the CDR3 is 14 residues. The CDR3 is CASSFVQGNYGYTF. The CDR3 bases are TGTGCCAGCAGCTTTGTACAGGGCAACTATGGCTACACCTTC.

The chain joins TRBV4-1 to TRBJ2-1; D gene uncertain. V gave up 1 base and J gave up 4 bases, with 5 bases separating them. CDR3 length: 13 amino acids. Germline values: CDR1 MGHRA, CDR2 YSYEKL. This chain's CDR3 is CASSQGVYNEQFF. CDR3 nucleotide sequence: TGCGCCAGCAGCCAAGGCGTGTACAATGAGCAGTTCTTC.

The table lists this clonotype with many counts. This chain joins TRBV5-6 and TRBJ2-4; 7 positions match TRBD1. V shed 1 base, J shed 1 base, and the junction held 5 bases outside the gene matches. This CDR3 has 16 amino acids. Looked up from germline, CDR1 is SGHDT and CDR2 is YYEEEE. CDR3 coding DNA: TGTGCCAGCAGCTTGCTCCAGACAGGGGCCAAAAACATTCAGTACTTC. Its translation is CASSLLQTGAKNIQYF.

A few counts support this clonotype. The rearrangement links TRBV25-1 to TRBJ2-7; the match to TRBD2 covers 8 bases. Looked up from germline, CDR1 is MGHDK and CDR2 is SYGVNS. The junction had 3 bases not matched to a gene; V was cut back by 7 bases and J by 4 bases. The CDR3 contains 12 residues. The CDR3 is CASTPGGYEQYF. The CDR3 DNA follows: TGTGCCAGCACTCCGGGGGGGTACGAGCAGTACTTC.

In this sample, this clonotype turned up many times. CDR3 loop: CASSLAWNQPQHF. In DNA, the CDR3 is TGTGCCAGCAGCTTAGCGTGGAATCAGCCCCAGCATTTT. The J gene is TRBJ1-5, the V gene TRBV7-6; D not certain. V shed 0 bases and J shed 4 bases, with 4 bases lying between them. CDR3 size: 13 residues. The V gene's germline CDR1 is SGHVS and CDR2 FNYEAQ.

This clonotype showed up many times. The V and J genes are TRBV18 and TRBJ2-7, with unresolved D. Deletions cut 1 base from V and 0 bases from J, with 4 bases between. The germline V gene has CDR1 KGHSH and CDR2 LQKENI. The CDR3 sequence is 13 residues long. The CDR3 here is CASSPLSSYEQYF. In nucleotides, the CDR3 is TGTGCCAGCTCACCACTGAGCTCCTACGAGCAGTACTTC.

This clonotype showed up just a few times. This rearrangement joins TRBV6-2 or TRBV6-3 to TRBJ2-1, with D maybe TRBD2 (6 bases). The V and J ends lost 7 bases and 4 bases respectively, with 20 bases between them. The V gene's germline CDR1 is MNHEY and CDR2 SVGEGT. The CDR3 consists of 16 residues. CDR3 in DNA: TGTGCCAGCACCTACTGGGCGGAGGGGAATTACAATGAGCAGTTCTTC. It specifies CASTYWAEGNYNEQFF.

This clonotype was picked up a small number of times. The rearrangement uses TRBV29-1 and TRBJ1-1; 10 bases are shared with TRBD1. V shed 4 bases, J shed 12 bases, and the junction held 8 bases outside the gene matches. CDR1 and CDR2 (germline): SQVTM, ANQGSEA. This CDR3 is built from 12 residues. CDR3 in DNA: TGCAGCGTTGTACGGACAGGGGGGAATACTTTCTTT. Protein product: CSVVRTGGNTFF.

This chain connects TRBV7-9 to TRBJ2-3; D is uncertain. Germline assignment: CDR1 SEHNR and CDR2 FQNEAQ (reference sequence). There are 11 residues in the CDR3. Trimming shortened V by 5 bases and J by 3 bases, and 3 bases separated the two germline ends. CDR3 nucleotide sequence: TGTGCCAGCAGCATAACAGATACGCAGTATTTT. Protein sequence: CASSITDTQYF.

The chain links TRBV4-3 to TRBJ2-3; the match to TRBD2 covers 11 bases. V trimming: 0 bases; J trimming: 5 bases; junction bases outside the gene matches: 4. CDR1 and CDR2 (germline): LGHNA, YSLEER. The CDR3 is made up of 16 amino acids. CDR3 in amino acids: CASSQETSGAVDTQYF. The CDR3 DNA sequence: TGCGCCAGCAGCCAAGAGACTAGCGGGGCGGTAGATACGCAGTATTTT.

This chain connects TRBV2 to TRBJ2-3; 11 positions agree with TRBD2. The CDR3 has 15 residues. Trimming cost V 6 bases and J 1 base; bases outside gene matches: 3. CDR1 and CDR2 (germline): SNHLY, FYNNEI. This chain's CDR3 is CASRKLAGGTDTQYF. The CDR3 DNA follows: TGTGCCAGCAGGAAACTAGCGGGGGGCACAGATACGCAGTATTTT.

V is TRBV7-2 and J is TRBJ2-3, with 7 bases fitting TRBD1. The CDR3 is made up of 15 amino acids. The junction had 3 bases not matched to a gene; V was cut back by 1 base and J by 2 bases. Germline CDR1 reads SGHTA; CDR2 reads FQGNSA. For the CDR3, the DNA is TGTGCCAGCAGCTTAGAGAGGGGGCCCACAGATACGCAGTATTTT. Translated: CASSLERGPTDTQYF.

The gene calls are TRBV5-1 and TRBJ2-7; 7 bases are shared with TRBD1. CDR3 size: 15 residues. CDR1 and CDR2 from the germline V gene are SGHRS and YFSETQ. The V and J ends lost 1 base and 4 bases, in that order; junction bases with no gene match: 8. CDR3 loop: CASSLFGGTAYEQYF. CDR3 nucleotides: TGCGCCAGCAGCTTGTTCGGTGGGACAGCGTACGAGCAGTACTTC.

This clonotype was counted between two and nine times. This chain joins TRBV7-2 and TRBJ2-3; 8 bases map to TRBD1. The CDR3 is 15 residues long. CDR1 SGHTA and CDR2 FQGNSA come from the germline V gene. V was pared by 5 bases and J by 5 bases, with 9 bases of the junction left unmatched. CDR3 residues: CASSQGHTGGDTQYF. The CDR3 nucleotides are TGTGCCAGCAGCCAAGGCCACACAGGGGGAGATACGCAGTATTTT.

The rearrangement links TRBV5-1 to TRBJ2-3, with D maybe TRBD2 (6 bases). CDR3 length: 16 amino acids. Germline CDR1 is SGHRS and CDR2 is YFSETQ. V lost 0 bases to trimming and J lost 4 bases, with 15 bases between them. The CDR3 spells CASSLVSGESSDTQYF. The CDR3 DNA follows: TGCGCCAGCAGCTTGGTTTCGGGGGAAAGTTCAGATACGCAGTATTTT.

This clonotype occurred many times. This chain uses TRBV6-2 or TRBV6-3 with TRBJ1-1, with TRBD1 matching 7 bases. CDR1 and CDR2 (germline): MNHEY, SVGEGT. CDR3 length: 14 amino acids. The V gene end was trimmed by 6 bases and the J gene end by 0 bases; junction bases not matched to a gene: 4. The CDR3 protein is CASSAGTVNTEAFF. As DNA, the CDR3 is TGTGCCAGCAGCGCCGGGACAGTGAACACTGAAGCTTTCTTT.

This clonotype was recorded many times. The genes are TRBV6-2 or TRBV6-3 and TRBJ2-5; D remains ambiguous. From germline, CDR1 is MNHEY and CDR2 SVGEGT. This CDR3 region has 14 residues. The V gene lost 0 bases and the J gene lost 0 bases, with 5 bases spanning the gap. The CDR3 bases are TGTGCCAGCAGTTACTCTCGGTACCAAGAGACCCAGTACTTC. It encodes CASSYSRYQETQYF.

As DNA, the CDR3 is TGCAGCGTCCGGGACAGGGAAGGCTACGAGCAGTACTTC. Residues: CSVRDREGYEQYF. The chain joins TRBV29-1 to TRBJ2-7; 9 bases align to TRBD1. Germline assignment: CDR1 SQVTM and CDR2 ANQGSEA. The CDR3 sequence is 13 residues long. The trim removed 6 bases at V and 3 bases at J, leaving 6 bases unmatched.

This rearrangement joins TRBV7-2 to TRBJ2-3; D remains unclear. CDR3 length: 12 amino acids. CDR1 is SGHTA, CDR2 FQGNSA, per germline. The V end lost 4 bases, the J end lost 12 bases, and 14 bases lay between the germline ends. This CDR3 is CASSSPNLGQYF. The DNA for the CDR3 is TGTGCCAGCAGCTCCCCTAATTTAGGACAGTATTTT.

This clonotype was detected a few times. The rearrangement uses TRBV28 and TRBJ1-1; D perhaps matches TRBD1 (5 bases). This CDR3 comprises 15 residues. Trimming removed 3 bases from V and 0 bases from J, with 11 bases in between. CDR1 and CDR2 from the germline V gene are MDHEN and SYDVKM. The CDR3 coding sequence is TGTGCCAGCAGTTTGGAGGGGTACGTGAACACTGAAGCTTTCTTT. Translating it yields CASSLEGYVNTEAFF.

The sample holds a few counts of this clonotype. The chain recombines TRBV2 with TRBJ2-1; D may be TRBD2 (7 bases). CDR1 SNHLY and CDR2 FYNNEI come from the germline V gene. V dropped 3 bases and J dropped 4 bases, with 13 bases sitting between them. The CDR3 extends over 15 amino acids. CDR3 in DNA: TGTGCCAGCAGTGATGAGGGGGGGCAGTACAATGAGCAGTTCTTC. Its protein is CASSDEGGQYNEQFF.

The chain carries TRBV7-9 and TRBJ1-1; a weak D match, TRBD1 (5 bases). The CDR3 is made up of 13 amino acids. V was cut by 10 bases and J by 1 base, with 13 bases left in between. From germline, CDR1 is SEHNR and CDR2 FQNEAQ (reference sequence). As DNA, the CDR3 is TGTGCCACCGGGGGGAGGCCGAACACTGAAGCTTTCTTT. Translation: CATGGRPNTEAFF.

The CDR3 coding sequence is TGCAGTGCTAAGACCGCCTACGAGCAGTACTTC. It translates to CSAKTAYEQYF. The gene calls are TRBV20-1 and TRBJ2-7, with D hard to call. V lost 4 bases, J lost 2 bases, and 6 bases lay in between. The CDR3 runs 11 residues. The germline V gene encodes CDR1 DFQATT and CDR2 SNEGSKA (reference sequence).

The chain uses TRBV5-4 and TRBJ2-5; 7 bases match TRBD1. The germline V gene encodes CDR1 SGHNT and CDR2 YYREEE (reference sequence). The junction had 3 bases not matched to a gene; V was cut back by 1 base and J by 3 bases. This CDR3 is 14 amino acids long. CDR3: CASSLPTGEETQYF. CDR3 DNA sequence: TGTGCCAGCAGCTTGCCTACAGGGGAAGAGACCCAGTACTTC.